This T cell receptor beta chain comes out of a study of T cell clones after liver transplantation (dated by TCRdb to the late 2010s). For context, the study as a whole: ITN030ST, the source of the samples, was a randomized trial that attempted immunosuppression withdrawal within 2 years of liver transplantation. Donor-reactive T cell clones were identified by TCRbeta sequencing after a pre-transplant mixed lymphocyte reaction and then tracked in post-transplant blood. As an antigen-independent comparator for the donor-reactive sequences, third party-reactive TCRbeta sequences from pre-transplant MLRs were identified as well. Three of the eight recipients were HCV-positive; the others were transplanted for non-autoimmune, non-viral indications. Until randomization at 12-24 months post-transplant, subjects were given standard immunosuppression, with no induction therapy. Tolerance was defined as complete immunosuppression withdrawal for at least one year with no rise in liver enzymes beyond twice the upper limit of normal. Blood samples were collected pre-transplant, pre-randomization before withdrawal, and post-randomization after either full withdrawal or failed withdrawal. The study cohort included 8 liver transplant recipients, of whom 3 were classified as tolerant and 5 as non-tolerant.

High-throughput TCRbeta CDR3 sequencing of frozen genomic DNA was performed by immunoSEQ, including PCR amplification, mapping, bias correction and internal controls. Per the authors' processing: Productive rearrangements were retained, and unique TCRbeta sequences were defined by the CDR3 nucleotide sequence together with the V and J gene. For a sequence to be called donor-reactive, it needed a frequency of at least 0.01% and at least 5-fold expansion in CFSE-low cells compared with unstimulated pre-transplant cells. Minimum frequency thresholds were set for each subject on the basis of the unstimulated sample with the lowest template count, so that a detection power of at least 90% was ensured. Jensen-Shannon divergence between the top 1000 TCRbeta sequences post-transplant and pre-transplant was used to measure repertoire turnover. Changes in detection of donor-reactive sequences were tested with two-sided Fisher's exact tests. TCRdb mirrors the immuneACCESS table, restricted to in-frame sequences. Some clones are absent from its copies; in checked studies, under half trace to an unresolved V gene, and the reason for the others is unknown. V and J calls and clone size are copied from that table; D and trimming were computed from the DNA. Present in this sample are some 70,000 clones, about 92% of which were seen just once. Roughly 2.6% of the sample is in the top ten clones.

V is cut by 6 bases and J by 1 base, and the space between the germline ends is 12 bases. CDR1 and CDR2 were assigned from the germline V gene as SGHDN and FVKESK. The CDR3 starts with the cysteine, ends with the phenylalanine, and has 14 residues. The CDR3 DNA has 42 bases and is translated from base 1. The research as a whole found: Without allograft tissue specimens, donor-reactive T cells may have migrated into the graft rather than being deleted. The conclusions were preliminary, being limited by small, heterogeneous patient numbers and by non-standardized post-transplant time points. In 5 of 8 subjects, circulating donor-reactive CD4 TCRbeta sequences decreased significantly after transplant, regardless of tolerance or HCV status. In two subjects, low numbers of available donor cells limited the measurable donor-reactive repertoire. The decline in donor-reactive sequences exceeded the decline in third party-reactive sequences, suggesting partial antigen-specific deletion that was unrelated to withdrawal success. Once repertoire turnover was taken into account, donor-reactive detection showed a significant reduction for CD4 in 7 of 8 subjects and for CD8 in 8 of 8.

The time point tag for this specimen amounts to: pre-transplant. Unstimulated PBMCs, after thawing, were stained for CD3, CD4 and CD8 and then FACS-sorted into CD3+CD4+ and CD3+CD8+ populations. All 8 studied subjects were randomized to immunosuppression withdrawal. Genomic DNA was isolated with the Qiagen DNeasy Blood and Tissue Kit. Worth noting for this clone: Its antigen specificity is not known. Per-base qualities were not stored, and no clone one base away is much larger.

The receptor's source is a human donor who received a liver transplant. Source: CD4+ T cells from blood, taken before liver transplant. The V and J segments used are TRBV14 and TRBJ1-1, with a tentative D gene TRBD1 over 6 matching bases. At the DNA level, the sequence is TGTGCCAGCAGTGCCGGACAGTGGAACACTGAAGCTTTCTTT. Its protein product is CASSAGQWNTEAFF.